These 21 T cell receptor beta chains share one sample of origin, sequenced in a study of preoperative IRX-2 immunotherapy in early breast cancer. The treatment here: preoperative locoregional IRX-2 cytokine immunotherapy. Using immunoSEQ multiplex PCR, the repertoire was profiled, and TCRdb retains in-frame clones only, with some absent. The table has some 99,000 clones, roughly 89% seen once. The source was tumor tissue, collected after IRX-2 immunotherapy. These receptors were obtained from a human donor with breast cancer.

The genes are TRBV28 and TRBJ1-5; 8 nucleotides match TRBD1. The germline gives CDR1 MDHEN, CDR2 SYDVKM. V shed 7 bases and J 3 bases; nucleotides not matched to a gene: 8. This CDR3 region has 15 residues. The CDR3 DNA sequence: TGTGCCAGCACTGGGGGGGACAGGTTCAATCAGCCCCAGCATTTT. Translating it yields CASTGGDRFNQPQHF.

This chain joins TRBV6-8 and TRBJ1-2; a weak D match, TRBD1 (6 bases). Trimming took 6 bases from V and 6 from J, leaving 14 bases between them. The germline V gene encodes CDR1 MNHGY and CDR2 SAAAGT. The CDR3 consists of 13 residues. CDR3 in DNA: TGTGCCAGCAGCAACGCCGGGACAAATGGCTACACCTTC. Protein product: CASSNAGTNGYTF.

The rearrangement uses TRBV10-3 and TRBJ2-3; the D gene is possibly TRBD1 (5 bases). Trimming left V 0 bases short and J 4 bases short, with 11 bases between. The length of the CDR3 is 15 residues. Per the germline V gene, CDR1 is ENHRY and CDR2 is SYGVKD. The CDR3 DNA follows: TGTGCCATCAGTGAGTCAAAGGGGATCGCAGATACGCAGTATTTT. This translates into CAISESKGIADTQYF.

The rearrangement joins TRBV1 to TRBJ2-1; the D call of TRBD2 is as the table states it, not checked on the DNA. TRBV1 is classified as a pseudogene. The CDR3 is 15 residues long. Here the CDR3 DNA reads TGCGCCAGCAGCCAACGACTAGCGGGTAACAATGAGCAGTTCTTC. Amino acids: CASSQRLAGNNEQFF.

This chain links TRBV19 with TRBJ1-4; tentatively, D is TRBD1 (5 bases). CDR3 length: 14 amino acids. Germline CDR1 and CDR2: LNHDA and SQIVND (reference sequence). With 4 bases removed from V and 8 bases from J, the gap between germline ends came to 14 bases. CDR3 DNA: TGTGCCAGTAGTAAAAGGGGAGAGCGGGAAAAACTGTTTTTT. Amino acid sequence: CASSKRGEREKLFF.

This sequence joins TRBV7-8 and TRBJ1-4; no firm D call. CDR1 and CDR2 from the germline V gene are SGHVS and FQNEAQ. This CDR3 has 15 amino acids. The ends were cut back, 1 base at V and 3 bases at J, with 9 bases in the middle. DNA for the CDR3: TGTGCCAGCAGCTTAGTCGGCGTCTCTAATGAAAAACTGTTTTTT. Translating gives CASSLVGVSNEKLFF.

This chain uses TRBV7-1 with TRBJ1-1, with D unresolved. TRBV7-1 belongs to the ORF category, with a function that is uncertain. V gave up 4 bases and J gave up 1 base, with 7 bases separating them. This CDR3 has 13 residues. CDR3 sequence: CASSLGRNTEAFF. CDR3 DNA: TGTGCCAGCAGCTTAGGCAGGAACACTGAAGCTTTCTTT.

This sequence joins TRBV19 and TRBJ2-3; D is perhaps TRBD1 or TRBD2 (7 bases each). Germline V lookup: CDR1 LNHDA, CDR2 SQIVND (reference sequence). Trimming removed 3 bases at V and 2 bases at J, with 18 bases between. The CDR3 runs 17 residues. CDR3 region: CASSIRSGGAFTDTQYF. The CDR3, as DNA: TGTGCCAGTAGTATCAGATCAGGGGGGGCCTTCACAGATACGCAGTATTTT.

This rearrangement joins TRBV11-3 to TRBJ2-3, with TRBD2 as a possible D gene (6 bases). Between the trimmed V and J ends, which lost 5 bases and 1 base, there was a span of 13 bases. From germline, CDR1 is SGHNT and CDR2 YENEEA. The CDR3 consists of 15 residues. The CDR3 reads CASSQGTGGTDTQYF. The DNA of the CDR3 is TGTGCCAGCAGCCAAGGGACGGGGGGCACAGATACGCAGTATTTT. The whole variable domain, filled in from reference TRBV11-3 and TRBJ2-3, reads EAGVVQSPRYKIIEKKQPVAFWCNPISGHNTLYWYLQNLGQGPELLIRYENEEAVDDSQLPKDRFSAERLKGVDSTLKIQPAELGDSAVYLCASSQGTGGTDTQYFGPGTRLTVL.

This chain connects TRBV14 to TRBJ2-3, with D unresolved. The germline V gene has CDR1 SGHDN and CDR2 FVKESK. The germline V and J ends were trimmed by 5 bases and 1 base, with 7 bases remaining between them. CDR3 size: 13 residues. The CDR3 loop is CASSGRRTDTQYF. The CDR3 DNA sequence: TGTGCCAGCAGCGGACGGCGCACAGATACGCAGTATTTT.

J is TRBJ2-7 and V is TRBV19, with a weak D call TRBD1 (6 bases). The germline V gene encodes CDR1 LNHDA and CDR2 SQIVND (reference sequence). V shed 1 base and J shed 3 bases, with 13 bases lying between them. This CDR3 has 15 residues. The CDR3 bases are TGTGCCAGTAGTATAGCTCGCAAGACAGGCTACGAGCAGTACTTC. Its translation: CASSIARKTGYEQYF.

The V gene is TRBV6-8, the J gene TRBJ1-2; D uncertain. The V gene lost 4 bases and the J gene lost 6 bases, with 9 bases spanning the gap. This CDR3 is 12 amino acids long. Per germline, CDR1 MNHGY and CDR2 SAAAGT. The CDR3 here is CASSWRNDGYTF. The CDR3 coding sequence is TGTGCCAGCAGTTGGAGGAACGATGGCTACACCTTC.

The gene calls are TRBV6-8 and TRBJ2-7; D is unresolved. The CDR3 spans 13 residues. Trimming pared 2 bases from V and 0 bases from J, leaving 5 bases between. Germline CDR1 is MNHGY and CDR2 is SAAAGT. The CDR3: CASSYVNSYEQYF. CDR3 bases: TGTGCCAGCAGTTACGTAAACTCCTACGAGCAGTACTTC.

The chain employs TRBV7-7 and TRBJ1-5; 7 bases align to TRBD1. CDR3 size: 14 residues. The germline V gene has CDR1 SSHAT and CDR2 FNYEAQ (reference sequence). The trim removed 3 bases at V and 4 bases at J, leaving 3 bases unmatched. Here the CDR3 DNA reads TGTGCCAGCAGCTTTCAGGGGGGAAATCAGCCCCAGCATTTT. Amino acid sequence: CASSFQGGNQPQHF.

This sequence joins TRBV29-1 and TRBJ1-1, with 7 bases that match TRBD1. V was clipped by 7 bases and J by 3 bases; unmatched bases: 5. This CDR3 spans 12 amino acids. CDR1 SQVTM and CDR2 ANQGSEA come from the germline V gene. The CDR3 reads CSGFGQDTEAFF. In DNA, the CDR3 is TGCAGCGGCTTTGGACAGGACACTGAAGCTTTCTTT.

The chain is built from TRBV28 and TRBJ1-4; 7 positions agree with TRBD1. Germline CDR1 and CDR2: MDHEN and SYDVKM. The CDR3 runs 13 residues. The V gene end was trimmed by 7 bases and the J gene end by 6 bases; junction bases not matched to a gene: 5. The CDR3 loop is CASNRDRDEKLFF. CDR3 nucleotides: TGTGCCAGCAACCGGGACAGAGATGAAAAACTGTTTTTT.

This chain joins TRBV19 and TRBJ1-5, with D hard to call. From germline, CDR1 is LNHDA and CDR2 SQIVND (reference sequence). The CDR3 runs 15 residues. The V end was cut by 3 bases, the J end by 6 bases, with 15 bases between. CDR3 nucleotide sequence: TGTGCCAGTAGTATCGAGTTTGGGGTAACTCAGCCCCAGCATTTT. This translates into CASSIEFGVTQPQHF.

The V and J genes are TRBV7-1 and TRBJ1-4, with D hard to call. TRBV7-1 is assigned to the ORF class and has an uncertain function. This CDR3 has 14 residues. Deletions cut 4 bases from V and 8 bases from J, with 14 bases between. The CDR3 loop is CASSLREAGEKLFF. CDR3 in DNA: TGTGCCAGCAGCTTGAGGGAAGCGGGGGAAAAACTGTTTTTT.

The J gene is TRBJ2-2, the V gene TRBV7-8, with D perhaps matching TRBD1 (6 bases). Trimming left V 5 bases short and J 5 bases short, with 21 bases between. The CDR3 is made up of 17 amino acids. Germline V gene lookup returns CDR1 SGHVS and CDR2 FQNEAQ. The CDR3 coding sequence is TGTGCCAGCAGCAGTGACAGGTCGGGCTTTGGGACCGGGGAGCTGTTTTTT. This encodes CASSSDRSGFGTGELFF.

This chain joins TRBV6-8 and TRBJ1-5; 7 bases map to TRBD1. CDR1 MNHGY and CDR2 SAAAGT come from the germline V gene. The ends lost 6 bases at V and 2 bases at J; junction bases unmatched: 7. This CDR3 spans 15 amino acids. CDR3 sequence (DNA): TGTGCCAGCAGGAGACAGGGAGATGGCAATCAGCCCCAGCATTTT. This codes for CASRRQGDGNQPQHF.

This clone was found a few times. The rearrangement links TRBV6-8 to TRBJ1-4, with 10 bases identical to TRBD1. The V gene end was trimmed by 5 bases and the J gene end by 8 bases; junction bases not matched to a gene: 8. Germline CDR1 is MNHGY and CDR2 is SAAAGT. The CDR3 has 15 residues. This CDR3 reads CASSTPGQGTEKLFF. The CDR3 DNA sequence: TGTGCCAGCAGTACTCCGGGACAGGGGACAGAAAAACTGTTTTTT.